This TCR beta chain derives from a study of cytomegalovirus exposure and HLA in healthy donors (dated by TCRdb to 2015 to 2018). General notes on the study: An earlier analysis of some 500 of the donors reported about 250 Gb of sequence data and 117 million unique TCR beta sequences from about 179 million T cells. A later analysis re-examined previously published TCR beta repertoires from roughly 720 donors and added high-resolution HLA genotyping to investigate patterns of TCR occurrence. Roughly 300 gigabases of sequencing data and roughly 81 million unique TCR sequences made up an early release that covered 640 HLA-typed donors. About five DR-DQ haplotypes were handled as single units for association and clustering, since linkage in the cohort was strong. The genetic ancestry cluster associated with self-reported Caucasian donors included around four fifths of the 300 to 450 genotyped donors. The T cell repertoires of 666 subjects were profiled by immunosequencing and related to cytomegalovirus serostatus. The number of donors typed differed by locus, with about 629-640 for A, B, C, DRB1 and DQB1, approximately 500 for DQA1, approximately 570 for DPA1, and over 400 for DPB1. An earlier analysis of some 500 of the donors applied high-throughput TCR beta sequencing to assess whether each TCR beta V gene segment acted as functional or pseudogenic. A later genetic analysis used genome-wide SNP genotypes for about 60% of the 666 donors, treating that subset as a discovery cohort. Among about 400 genotyped donors of the cohort, an average of approximately 240,000 unique TCR beta nucleotide sequences was sequenced per donor, of which roughly 17% were non-productive. HLA typing covered class I and class II loci at four-digit resolution. Besides the first cohort of roughly 660 subjects, a separate validation cohort made up of roughly 120 different subjects was used. The later analysis used no new phenotypic data to find candidate immune exposures, relying instead on TCR beta sequences and their occurrence across donors. The study was designed to test whether signatures of past pathogen exposure could be identified by cataloging public T cell receptors. All discovery cohort repertoires had been generated on a single sequencing platform. To predict cytomegalovirus infection status, the study combined high-throughput TCR immunosequencing, statistical association of individual TCRs with disease status, and machine learning. Donor age, sex, ethnicity and CMV serostatus were compiled alongside the repertoire data. Study-wide findings and limitations: The study listed approximately 150 TCR beta chains as associated with cytomegalovirus. At a false discovery rate of 0.05, a later analysis linked around 15,000 TCR beta sequences to specific HLA alleles. Three of the identified cytomegalovirus-associated TCR beta chains were confirmed in vitro to be specific for cytomegalovirus antigens. Immune exposure information for the cohort was limited to CMV serostatus. A further reported finding was that TCR beta sequences accurately predicted the HLA-A and HLA-B alleles for most subjects in the first cohort. In an earlier analysis of 587 of the donors, most TCR beta V segments appeared in productive rearrangements about 87% or about 30% of the time, broadly matching IMGT annotations. According to a later analysis, TCR association rates differed among HLA loci, with DRB1 alleles showing the most associated TCRs and HLA-C alleles showing the fewest. Correlated functional status among segregating V segments might be attributable to linkage disequilibrium, but an unknown experimental factor could not be ruled out. The authors suggested that the approach could potentially be extended to other disease states and immunological phenotypes. This cohort had only TCR beta chains sequenced, and the lack of alpha or paired-chain data limited which features could be detected. HLA typing was unavailable for some donors at each locus, so association tests used only the typed subset. In a later analysis, HLA-associated TCR beta chains were found to be more clonally expanded and to have lower generation probabilities than equally common non-associated chains. Most CMV-associated TCR beta chains appeared to be HLA-restricted in a later analysis, and the HLA associations seemed to be driven largely by CMV exposure. Some IMGT-functional V segments, including TRBV6-2 and TRBV6-3, could not be distinguished by the 87-base-pair reads and were therefore excluded. When HLA alleles, especially DR and DQ, strongly co-occurred, TCR associations were difficult to assign to individual alleles. An association between a missense DCLRE1C variant and V-gene and J-gene trimming of TCR beta chains was found in a later genetic analysis and replicated in an independent cohort. The classifier was reported to diagnose cytomegalovirus status with high specificity and sensitivity in both the original and validation cohorts. In a later genetic analysis, fewer N-insertions in productive TCRs were reported among donors in an Asian-associated ancestry cluster than the roughly 700-donor mean. About 17 rarely observed V segments, including chromosome 9 orphons, were excluded from the earlier analysis of some 590 of the donors because counts were too low. Roughly uniform sequencing depth across donors was assumed in presence/absence analyses, although this assumption may not hold. A cluster of highly shared sequence variants was judged likely to be a technical artifact of the sequencing pipeline. Several of the top co-occurrence clusters appeared to be linked to parvovirus B19, influenza, CMV and Epstein-Barr virus, according to a later analysis. Across donors, most TCR sequences were observed very rarely, whereas some public TCRs were present in many individuals.

The CDR3 spans 14 residues, from the cysteine through the phenylalanine. CDR3 DNA only is kept here, 42 bases in frame from base 1. According to the germline V gene (reference sequence), CDR1 reads SGHNT and CDR2 reads YYREEE. Compared with germline, V lacks 9 bases and J lacks 4 bases; bases without a gene match: 10. This clone was counted once. Its antigen specificity is not known. No much larger clonotype is one base removed from it; base qualities were not supplied. Preparation of the library involved the immunoSEQ multiplex PCR assay. A mixture of 60 forward primers for TCR Vbeta segments and 13 reverse primers for TCR Jbeta segments was used in the multiplex PCR. The CDR3 region of rearranged TCR beta genes was amplified from genomic DNA by a multiplex PCR assay. The Illumina HiSeq System was used to sequence the amplified TCR beta libraries as 87-base-pair reads. Processing in the source paper ran as follows. A later analysis tallied tens of millions of unique TCR beta chains across the 666 repertoires, and roughly 11 million of those chains were shared by two or more donors. To remove PCR and sequencing errors, raw reads were error-corrected and collapsed into unique sequences using a nearest-neighbor algorithm that merged closely related sequences. V, D and J gene segments were assigned by aligning CDR3 sequences to IMGT reference sequences. For a sequence to be retained, at least a six-nucleotide match to both a V gene segment and a J gene segment was required. A rearrangement counted as productive if the CDR3 had no stop codons and remained in frame with V and J, and every other rearrangement counted as non-productive. Following IMGT convention, CDR3 was defined as the stretch from the second conserved V-encoded cysteine to the conserved J-encoded phenylalanine. The earlier analysis of about 590 of the donors excluded sequences that lacked an unambiguous match to a single V gene segment. In an earlier analysis of more than 500 of the donors, a V segment was called functional when productive rearrangements were above 56.7%, and segregating when the standard deviation between donors exceeded 5%. To diagnose cytomegalovirus status from the catalog of TCR beta chain sequences, a statistical classification framework was built. A later analysis assigned V and J genes by comparing TCR nucleotide sequences with IMGT/GENE-DB human TR gene sequences. Using the TCRdist pipeline, a later analysis assigned CDR3 sequences along with most-parsimonious VDJ recombination scenarios. A later analysis defined each TCR beta chain by its CDR3 amino acid sequence plus V-gene family, and excluded reads lacking a unique V-gene family. A later analysis removed 600 or so highly shared, low-generation-probability nucleotide sequences to deal with suspected cross-contamination and a sequencing artifact. A later analysis calculated a clonal expansion index for each public chain from normalized within-repertoire ranks of inferred template counts. Generation probabilities in a later analysis came from a VDJ recombination model fitted to out-of-frame rearrangements, and those results were checked against IGoR. In a later analysis, hypergeometric tests were used to score TCR-TCR, TCR-HLA and TCR-CMV co-occurrence, with a repertoire-size bias correction applied to TCR pairs. False discovery rates were estimated in a later analysis by permuting HLA or CMV assignments 20 times. In a later analysis, co-occurring TCRs were grouped using DBSCAN, with TCRdist sequence similarity added in when clustering inside HLA-allele-positive subsets. For co-occurrence clustering, repertoires with fewer than 30,000 or more than 120,000 public chains were excluded, along with roughly 5 repertoires with anomalous nucleotide sharing. Held by TCRdb, this immuneACCESS table contains in-frame sequences only and omits some clones. Under half of the omission traces to an unresolved V gene where checked; the cause of the rest is unknown. V, J and clone size are taken as reported in that table, and D and trimming were inferred from the DNA itself. The sample has 110,000 or so clones on record, approximately 80% of them singletons. The ten biggest clones cover 5.6% of the sample.

The cohort consisted of 666 healthy bone marrow donors. At the time of sampling, every cohort member was nominally healthy, though immune exposures that went unrecorded were likely present. The donor was CMV seronegative and was included in the group of several hundred seronegative cohort members. A peripheral blood sample was collected from each donor, and TCR beta sequencing was performed on peripheral blood mononuclear cells. Genomic DNA extraction from the blood cell samples was performed with the Qiagen DNeasy Blood Extraction Kit. The receptor chain draws on TRBV5-4 and TRBJ2-7, with TRBD1 identical over 10 junction bases. Sequenced: PBMCs. This receptor was obtained from a male donor in good health and CMV-seronegative. DNA sequence: TGTGCCACCACCCTTTGGACAGGGGGATACGAGCAGTACTTC. Translated, it gives CATTLWTGGYEQYF. With the rest looked up from the reference TRBV5-4 and TRBJ2-7 genes rather than sequenced, the full variable domain is ETGVTQSPTHLIKTRGQQVTLRCSSQSGHNTVSWYQQALGQGPQFIFQYYREEENGRGNFPPRFSGLQFPNYSSELNVNALELDDSALYLCATTLWTGGYEQYFGPGTRLTVT.